The entry below describes one TCR beta chain. As yet, its antigen is unknown. The assay was immunoSEQ multiplex PCR, and TCRdb's table has in-frame clones only and misses some. The sample lists about 79,000 clones, around 80% occurring once. CDR1 is SNHLY and CDR2 is FYNNEI in the germline V gene. The CDR3 contains 12 residues. V dropped 7 bases and J dropped 4 bases, with 10 bases sitting between them. The data were taken from a study of T cell responses to AZD1222 COVID-19 vaccine. Overall study results and limits: In all cases, repertoires were sampled only after the peak T cell response. Spike-specific TCR breadth rose after two AZD1222 doses, and depth rose as well. There were vaccine-associated CD4 TCRs across spike, dominant at 160-218 and 743-854.

Sequencing was performed on peripheral blood, taken on day 0 of AZD1222 vaccination. This sequence originates from an adult in good health. The V call is TRBV2, the J call TRBJ1-1; the D gene is possibly TRBD1 (5 bases). CDR3 coding DNA: TGTGCCAGCAAACGGGGGGGCACTGAAGCTTTCTTT. It yields the protein CASKRGGTEAFF. Full variable domain (outside the CDR3, taken from reference TRBV2 and TRBJ1-1): EPEVTQTPSHQVTQMGQEVILRCVPISNHLYFYWYRQILGQKVEFLVSFYNNEISEKSEIFDDQFSVERPDGSNFTLKIRSTKLEDSAMYFCASKRGGTEAFFGQGTRLTVV.